A single sample is the source of the 12 T cell receptor beta chains below, sequenced in a study of T cell changes during pregnancy in multiple sclerosis. TCRdb keeps only in-frame clones here, not all; method: immunoSEQ multiplex PCR. The table includes some 80,000 clones, roughly 96% detected once. Material: peripheral blood, obtained in the second trimester of pregnancy. These receptor sequences come from a female donor with multiple sclerosis, enrolled in a pregnancy study.

The chain uses TRBV28 and TRBJ1-2; possible D gene TRBD1, 6 bases. Trimming cost V 4 bases and J 2 bases, with 14 bases left between them. The length of the CDR3 is 15 residues. The germline gives CDR1 MDHEN, CDR2 SYDVKM. The CDR3 here is CASSSTSTGNYGYTF. The CDR3 region has the DNA TGTGCCAGCAGTTCGACTTCTACAGGGAACTATGGCTACACCTTC.

The gene calls are TRBV18 and TRBJ1-1; 7 bases fit TRBD1. The CDR3 runs 15 residues. V shed 4 bases, J shed 0 bases, and the junction held 5 bases outside the gene matches. CDR1 and CDR2 (germline): KGHSH, LQKENI. Here the CDR3 DNA reads TGTGCCAGCTCACGTGGACAGGAGATGAACACTGAAGCTTTCTTT. Translated, it gives CASSRGQEMNTEAFF. The full variable domain, rest sourced from reference TRBV18 and TRBJ1-1, is NAGVMQNPRHLVRRRGQEARLRCSPMKGHSHVYWYRQLPEEGLKFMVYLQKENIIDESGMPKERFSAEFPKEGPSILRIQQVVRGDSAAYFCASSRGQEMNTEAFFGQGTRLTVV.

This clone has a single count. The chain couples TRBV6-5 to TRBJ1-5; TRBD1 matches at 7 bases. CDR1 and CDR2 from the germline V gene are MNHEY and SVGAGI. The J segment lost 2 bases and the V segment lost 4 bases, leaving 8 bases of the junction unmatched. This CDR3 contains 16 residues. CDR3 in DNA: TGTGCCAGCAGTTCTTCCAGTACAGGGGGCAATCAGCCCCAGCATTTT. This codes for CASSSSSTGGNQPQHF.

The chain uses TRBV5-1 and TRBJ2-3; 7 bases are a match to TRBD1. Losses at the gene ends were 3 bases for V and 4 bases for J; bases not matched to a gene: 5. Germline lookup yields CDR1 SGHRS and CDR2 YFSETQ. The CDR3 covers 14 residues. CDR3 bases: TGCGCCAGCAGCTACACGACAGGGTCAGATACGCAGTATTTT. This encodes CASSYTTGSDTQYF.

This chain links TRBV19 with TRBJ1-2, with 8 bases matching TRBD1. CDR1 and CDR2 from the germline V gene are LNHDA and SQIVND (reference sequence). The CDR3 loop spans 13 amino acids. Trimming took 7 bases from V and 7 from J; bases not matched to a gene: 8. CDR3 in DNA: TGTGCCAGTACCTTCTCGGACAGGGTTGGCTACACCTTC. Residues: CASTFSDRVGYTF. The full variable domain, its missing parts supplied by reference TRBV19 and TRBJ1-2, is DGGITQSPKYLFRKEGQNVTLSCEQNLNHDAMYWYRQDPGQGLRLIYYSQIVNDFQKGDIAEGYSVSREKKESFPLTVTSAQKNPTAFYLCASTFSDRVGYTFGSGTRLTVV.

Comment on this clone: Other nucleotide sequences from this sample produce the same CDR3. The gene calls are TRBV9 and TRBJ2-7; 13 nucleotides agree with TRBD2. Losses at the gene ends were 4 bases for V and 4 bases for J; bases not matched to a gene: 2. Germline assignment: CDR1 SGDLS and CDR2 YYNGEE. The CDR3 consists of 14 residues. DNA of the CDR3: TGTGCCAGCAGCCCGGGACTAGCGGGGTACGAGCAGTACTTC. It is translated as CASSPGLAGYEQYF.

V is TRBV28 and J is TRBJ2-7; the D gene is possibly TRBD2 (5 bases). The V end was cut by 4 bases, the J end by 0 bases, with 13 bases between. This CDR3 spans 15 amino acids. CDR1 and CDR2 (germline): MDHEN, SYDVKM. The CDR3 loop reads CASSSPTGSSYEQYF. CDR3 bases: TGTGCCAGCAGTTCCCCTACGGGGAGCTCCTACGAGCAGTACTTC.

The rearrangement links TRBV5-1 to TRBJ2-1; weak D call: TRBD1 (6 bases). The CDR3 sequence is 14 residues long. Per the germline V gene, CDR1 is SGHRS and CDR2 is YFSETQ. Trimming left V 0 bases short and J 6 bases short, with 10 bases between. CDR3 sequence (DNA): TGCGCCAGCAGCTTGGACAGGGCGGTCAATGAGCAGTTCTTC. Protein sequence: CASSLDRAVNEQFF.

The genes are TRBV28 and TRBJ2-5; D is possibly TRBD2 (6 bases). The germline V gene has CDR1 MDHEN and CDR2 SYDVKM. With 3 bases removed from V and 5 bases from J, the gap between germline ends came to 13 bases. The CDR3 is 14 residues long. The CDR3 region has the DNA TGTGCCAGCAGTTTCGGCGGAGGGGACGAGACCCAGTACTTC. Translated, it gives CASSFGGGDETQYF.

The V gene is TRBV19, the J gene TRBJ1-1; 8 bases match TRBD1. There are 12 residues in the CDR3. The germline CDR1 and CDR2 sequences are LNHDA and SQIVND (reference sequence). Trimming at V came to 8 bases and at J to 7 bases, leaving 6 bases not matched to a gene. DNA of the CDR3: TGTGCCAGTGCCGGACAGGGCTTTGAAGCTTTCTTT. Translation gives CASAGQGFEAFF.

CDR3 in DNA: TGTGCCAGTAGCCCTTTTGAGGGATACGAGCAGTACTTC. Amino acid sequence: CASSPFEGYEQYF. J is TRBJ2-7 and V is TRBV19; tentative D call: TRBD2 (5 bases). The CDR3 length is 13 residues. The germline gives CDR1 LNHDA, CDR2 SQIVND (reference sequence). Trimming left V 6 bases short and J 4 bases short, with 13 bases between.

The rearrangement links TRBV29-1 to TRBJ2-5, with D maybe TRBD1 (5 bases). Germline assignment: CDR1 SQVTM and CDR2 ANQGSEA. V was cut by 4 bases and J by 1 base, with 10 bases left in between. This CDR3 contains 13 residues. The CDR3 nucleotides are TGCAGCGTTGTTTATGGGGCCCAAGAGACCCAGTACTTC. It codes for CSVVYGAQETQYF.